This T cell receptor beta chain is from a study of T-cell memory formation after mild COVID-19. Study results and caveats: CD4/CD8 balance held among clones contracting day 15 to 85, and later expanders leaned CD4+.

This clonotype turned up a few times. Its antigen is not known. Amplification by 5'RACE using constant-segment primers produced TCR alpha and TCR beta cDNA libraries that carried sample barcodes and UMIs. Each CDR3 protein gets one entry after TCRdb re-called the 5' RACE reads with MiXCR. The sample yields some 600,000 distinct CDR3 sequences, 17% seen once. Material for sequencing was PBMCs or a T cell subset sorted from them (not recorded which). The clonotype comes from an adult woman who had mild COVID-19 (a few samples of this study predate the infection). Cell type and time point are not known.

CDR3 DNA: TGTGCCAGCAGCGTAGACTTAAATAGCAATCAGCCCCAGCATTTT. Protein product: CASSVDLNSNQPQHF. V and J are TRBV9 and TRBJ1-5; D gene ambiguous. Germline values: CDR1 SGDLS, CDR2 YYNGEE. The length of the CDR3 is 15 residues. The germline V and J ends were trimmed by 0 bases and 0 bases, with 7 bases remaining between them.